A selection of T cell receptor beta chains follows, all from one sample in a study of T cell repertoires in MIS-A myocarditis. This table comes from immunoSEQ multiplex PCR, and its TCRdb copy is limited to in-frame clones, with some not included. Of 10,000 to 12,000 clones listed, roughly 80% were seen once; the top ten hold approximately 29%. Sequenced sample: right ventricle heart tissue obtained at autopsy. Receptors originate from a man younger than 35 with fulminant myocarditis from multisystem inflammatory syndrome in adults (MIS-A) after COVID-19. The CDR3 runs from the conserved cysteine through the conserved F or W. The D gene is left open where the match is weak. Not all rows give a size; the values are once, few, many and, for expanded clones, a class.

clone size: -; V gene: TRBV30; D gene: -; J gene: TRBJ1-2; CDR3 DNA: TGTGCCTGGAGGGAGTTTAACTATGGCTACACCTTC; CDR3 protein: CAWREFNYGYTF
clone size: few; V gene: TRBV7-6; D gene: TRBD1; J gene: TRBJ2-1; CDR3 DNA: TGTGCCAGCAGCCGGACAGGGGTAGGCAATGAGCAGTTCTTC; CDR3 protein: CASSRTGVGNEQFF
clone size: -; V gene: TRBV6-5; D gene: -; J gene: TRBJ2-7; CDR3 DNA: TGTGCCAGCAGCTGGAGCGGTGACGGTCGCGAGCAGTACTTC; CDR3 protein: CASSWSGDGREQYF
clone size: -; V gene: TRBV15; D gene: TRBD1; J gene: TRBJ2-7; CDR3 DNA: TGTGCCATCAGCAGAGTCCGTGAGGGGGCCCACGAGCAGTACTTC; CDR3 protein: CAISRVREGAHEQYF
clone size: -; V gene: TRBV10-3; D gene: -; J gene: TRBJ2-5; CDR3 DNA: TGTGCCTCCCAGTCCGGAGGCAGGGGTGAGACCCAGTACTTC; CDR3 protein: CASQSGGRGETQYF
clone size: -; V gene: TRBV3-1/TRBV3-2; D gene: -; J gene: TRBJ2-5; CDR3 DNA: TGTGCCAGCAGCCAAGAAGGTCGGGGGGCCCAAGAGACCCAGTACTTC; CDR3 protein: CASSQEGRGAQETQYF
clone size: -; V gene: TRBV2; D gene: TRBD1; J gene: TRBJ1-5; CDR3 DNA: TGTGCCAGCAGTTGGACAGGGACTCAGCCCCAGCATTTT; CDR3 protein: CASSWTGTQPQHF
clone size: -; V gene: TRBV2; D gene: TRBD1; J gene: TRBJ2-2; CDR3 DNA: TGTGCCAGCAGCATAAACAGGGGGTACACCGGGGAGCTGTTTTTT; CDR3 protein: CASSINRGYTGELFF
clone size: -; V gene: TRBV6-5; D gene: TRBD1; J gene: TRBJ1-2; CDR3 DNA: TGTGCCAGCGGAACAGGGGGTTTTAACGGCTACACCTTC; CDR3 protein: CASGTGGFNGYTF
clone size: -; V gene: TRBV7-2; D gene: -; J gene: TRBJ1-1; CDR3 DNA: TGTGCCAGCAGCTTAGAATTGGGATACACTGAAGCTTTCTTT; CDR3 protein: CASSLELGYTEAFF